This T cell receptor (beta chain) was recorded in a study of PD-L1 blockade in urothelial cancer. Germline CDR1 KGHSH, CDR2 LQKENI. This CDR3 comprises 20 residues. V was shortened by 2 bases and J by 0 bases, with 23 bases between the two germline ends. Only in-frame clones appear in the TCRdb table, and some are missing; sequencing was by immunoSEQ multiplex PCR. The sample has some 53,000 clones; around three quarters are singletons. This TCR was sampled from a man in his sixties or seventies with urothelial cancer. This chain links TRBV18 with TRBJ1-3; maybe TRBD1 (6 bases). This specimen consisted of PBMCs, obtained around atezolizumab (anti-PD-L1) treatment. CDR3 protein: CASSPRISGAPTSSGNTIYF. CDR3 nucleotide sequence: TGTGCCAGCTCACCAAGAATATCAGGGGCTCCCACAAGCTCTGGAAACACCATATATTTT.